These 6 T cell receptor beta chains were all obtained from the same sample, sequenced in a study of blood T cell repertoires in COVID-19. TCRdb's copy holds only in-frame clones and misses some; the assay was immunoSEQ multiplex PCR. The profile shows 200,000 to 300,000 clones, 70% to 90% of them singletons. Input material: peripheral blood. Receptors were obtained from a middle-aged woman with acute or convalescent COVID-19.

The chain couples TRBV2 to TRBJ2-1, with a possible D match to TRBD2 (6 bases). With 2 bases removed from V and 7 bases from J, the gap between germline ends came to 6 bases. Germline V gene data show CDR1 as SNHLY and CDR2 as FYNNEI. This CDR3 spans 12 amino acids. DNA of the CDR3: TGTGCCAGCAGTGAACTAGCGAATGAGCAGTTCTTC. This translates into CASSELANEQFF. Looking up the rest from reference TRBV2 and TRBJ2-1 gives the full variable domain: EPEVTQTPSHQVTQMGQEVILRCVPISNHLYFYWYRQILGQKVEFLVSFYNNEISEKSEIFDDQFSVERPDGSNFTLKIRSTKLEDSAMYFCASSELANEQFFGPGTRLTVL.

V and J are TRBV12-3 or TRBV12-4 and TRBJ1-1; D unresolved. The CDR3 contains 13 residues. Trimming cost V 10 bases and J 2 bases, with 14 bases left between them. CDR3 DNA: TGTGCCAACCGCGAGCCTCCAAACACTGAAGCTTTCTTT. This encodes CANREPPNTEAFF.

This rearrangement joins TRBV10-1 to TRBJ1-6, with TRBD1 matching 7 bases. The CDR3 contains 17 residues. V shed 6 bases and J 6 bases; nucleotides not matched to a gene: 14. Germline V CDR1 and CDR2: WNHNN, SYGVQD (reference sequence). CDR3 residues: CASSSRAGQALNSPLHF. In nucleotides, the CDR3 is TGCGCCAGCAGCTCTAGGGCCGGACAGGCGCTTAATTCACCCCTCCACTTT.

In DNA form, the CDR3 reads TGTGCCAGCAGTTTAGACAGGAGGAATTCACCCCTCCACTTT. Amino acids: CASSLDRRNSPLHF. The chain links TRBV27 to TRBJ1-6, with a tentative D call TRBD1 (6 bases). V was shortened by 2 bases and J by 7 bases, with 9 bases between the two germline ends. The CDR3 has 14 amino acids. Germline lookup yields CDR1 MNHEY and CDR2 SMNVEV (reference sequence).

This clone was observed a handful of times. This sample also contains other DNA sequences that code for the same CDR3. This rearrangement joins TRBV20-1 to TRBJ1-1; D is unclear. The length of the CDR3 is 11 residues. Germline lookup yields CDR1 DFQATT and CDR2 SNEGSKA (reference sequence). Trimming pared 3 bases from V and 4 bases from J, leaving 6 bases between. Here the CDR3 DNA reads TGCAGTGCTAGTCGCAGCACTGAAGCTTTCTTT. Encoded protein: CSASRSTEAFF.

This chain links TRBV5-1 with TRBJ2-1; tentative D call: TRBD2 (7 bases). V lost 1 base to trimming and J lost 1 base, with 12 bases between them. The CDR3 covers 16 residues. Germline values: CDR1 SGHRS, CDR2 YFSETQ. CDR3 loop: CASSLLGRGSYNEQFF. The CDR3 bases are TGCGCCAGCAGCTTGTTGGGGAGGGGGTCCTACAATGAGCAGTTCTTC.